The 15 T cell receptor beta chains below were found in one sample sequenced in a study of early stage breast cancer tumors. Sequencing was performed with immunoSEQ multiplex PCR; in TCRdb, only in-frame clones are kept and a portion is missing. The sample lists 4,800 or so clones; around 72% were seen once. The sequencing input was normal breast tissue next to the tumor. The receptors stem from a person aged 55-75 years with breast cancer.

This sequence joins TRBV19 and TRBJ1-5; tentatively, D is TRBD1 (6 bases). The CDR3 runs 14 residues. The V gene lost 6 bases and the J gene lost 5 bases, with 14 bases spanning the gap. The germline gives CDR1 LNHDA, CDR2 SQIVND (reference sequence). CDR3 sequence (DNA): TGTGCCAGTAGCGGGGGGCGTAGGGATCAGCCCCAGCATTTT. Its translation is CASSGGRRDQPQHF.

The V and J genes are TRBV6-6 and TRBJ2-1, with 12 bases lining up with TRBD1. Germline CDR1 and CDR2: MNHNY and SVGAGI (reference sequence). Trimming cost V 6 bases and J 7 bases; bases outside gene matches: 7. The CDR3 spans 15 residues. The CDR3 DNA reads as TGTGCCAGCAGCCACGGGACAGGGGGCCTGAATGAGCAGTTCTTC. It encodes CASSHGTGGLNEQFF.

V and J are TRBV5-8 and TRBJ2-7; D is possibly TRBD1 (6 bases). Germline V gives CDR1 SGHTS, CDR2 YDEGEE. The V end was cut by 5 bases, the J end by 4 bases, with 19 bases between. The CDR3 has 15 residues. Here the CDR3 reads CASRTGTNKGYEQYF. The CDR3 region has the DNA TGTGCCAGCAGAACGGGGACAAACAAGGGGTACGAGCAGTACTTC.

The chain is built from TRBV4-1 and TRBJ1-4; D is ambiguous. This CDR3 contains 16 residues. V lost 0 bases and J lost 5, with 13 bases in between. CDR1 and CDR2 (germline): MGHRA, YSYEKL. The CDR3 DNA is TGCGCCAGCAGCCAAGATAGGAGGCAGCCAAATGAAAAACTGTTTTTT. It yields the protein CASSQDRRQPNEKLFF.

Here the CDR3 reads CAGTLAKNIQYF. The CDR3 region has the DNA TGTGCCGGCACCTTAGCCAAAAACATTCAGTACTTC. The chain recombines TRBV30 with TRBJ2-4; D uncertain. With 8 bases removed from V and 0 bases from J, the gap between germline ends came to 8 bases. This CDR3 spans 12 amino acids. CDR1 and CDR2 (germline): GTSNPN, SVGIG (reference sequence).

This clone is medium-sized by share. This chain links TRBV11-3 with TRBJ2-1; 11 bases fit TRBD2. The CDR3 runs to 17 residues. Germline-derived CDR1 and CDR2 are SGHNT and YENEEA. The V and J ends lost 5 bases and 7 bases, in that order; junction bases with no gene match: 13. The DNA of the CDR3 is TGTGCCAGCAGCCTCCTCCGGGGACTAGCGGTAGGGAATGAGCAGTTCTTC. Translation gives CASSLLRGLAVGNEQFF.

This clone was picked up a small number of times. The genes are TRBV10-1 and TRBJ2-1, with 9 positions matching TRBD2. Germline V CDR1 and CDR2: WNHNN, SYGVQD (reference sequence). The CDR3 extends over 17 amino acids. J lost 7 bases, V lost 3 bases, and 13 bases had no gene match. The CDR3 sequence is CASSDIIRSGRINEQFF. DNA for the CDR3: TGCGCCAGCAGTGACATTATACGGAGCGGGAGGATAAATGAGCAGTTCTTC.

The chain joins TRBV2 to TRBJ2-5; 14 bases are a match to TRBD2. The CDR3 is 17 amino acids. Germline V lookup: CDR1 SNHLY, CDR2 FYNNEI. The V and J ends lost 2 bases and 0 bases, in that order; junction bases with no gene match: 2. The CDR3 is CASSERGLAGDQETQYF. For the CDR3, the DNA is TGTGCCAGCAGTGAACGGGGACTAGCGGGGGACCAAGAGACCCAGTACTTC.

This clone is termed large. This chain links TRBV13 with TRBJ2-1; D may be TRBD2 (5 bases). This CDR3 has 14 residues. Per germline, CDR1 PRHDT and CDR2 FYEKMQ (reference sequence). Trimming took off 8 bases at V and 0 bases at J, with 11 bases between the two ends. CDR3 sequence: CASQSGSSYNEQFF. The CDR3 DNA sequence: TGTGCCAGCCAGTCGGGGAGCTCCTACAATGAGCAGTTCTTC.

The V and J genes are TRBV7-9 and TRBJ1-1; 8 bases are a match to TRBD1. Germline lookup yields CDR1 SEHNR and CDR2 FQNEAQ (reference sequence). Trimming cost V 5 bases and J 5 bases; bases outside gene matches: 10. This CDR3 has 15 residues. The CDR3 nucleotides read TGTGCCAGCAGCACAGACAGGGGAGGGAGGACTGAAGCTTTCTTT. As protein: CASSTDRGGRTEAFF. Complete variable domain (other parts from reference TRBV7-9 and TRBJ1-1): DTGVSQNPRHKITKRGQNVTFRCDPISEHNRLYWYRQTLGQGPEFLTYFQNEAQLEKSRLLSDRFSAERPKGSFSTLEIQRTEQGDSAMYLCASSTDRGGRTEAFFGQGTRLTVV.

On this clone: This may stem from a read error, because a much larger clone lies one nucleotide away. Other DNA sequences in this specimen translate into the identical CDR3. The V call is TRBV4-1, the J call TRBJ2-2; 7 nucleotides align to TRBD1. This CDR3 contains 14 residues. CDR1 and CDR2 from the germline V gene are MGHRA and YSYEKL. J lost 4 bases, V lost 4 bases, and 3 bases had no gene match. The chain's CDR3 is CASSRDRATGELFF. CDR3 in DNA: TGCGCCAGCAGCCGAGACAGGGCCACCGGGGAGCTGTTTTTT.

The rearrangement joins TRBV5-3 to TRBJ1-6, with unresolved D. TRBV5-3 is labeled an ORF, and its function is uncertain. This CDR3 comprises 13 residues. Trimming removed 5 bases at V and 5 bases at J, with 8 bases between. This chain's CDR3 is CARRTTDNSPLHF. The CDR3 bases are TGTGCCAGAAGGACCACCGATAATTCACCCCTCCACTTT.

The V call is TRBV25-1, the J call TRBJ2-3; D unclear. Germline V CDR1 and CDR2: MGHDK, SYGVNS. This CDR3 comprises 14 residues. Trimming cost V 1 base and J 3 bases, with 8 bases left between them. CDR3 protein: CASSESFGTDTQYF. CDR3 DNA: TGTGCCAGCAGTGAATCTTTTGGTACAGATACGCAGTATTTT.

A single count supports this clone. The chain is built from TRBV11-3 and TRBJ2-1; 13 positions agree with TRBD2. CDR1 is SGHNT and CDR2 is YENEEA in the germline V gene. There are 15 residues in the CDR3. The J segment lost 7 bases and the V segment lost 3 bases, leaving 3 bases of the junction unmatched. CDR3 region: CASSFLTSGRNEQFF. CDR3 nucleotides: TGTGCCAGCAGCTTTTTGACTAGCGGGAGGAATGAGCAGTTCTTC.

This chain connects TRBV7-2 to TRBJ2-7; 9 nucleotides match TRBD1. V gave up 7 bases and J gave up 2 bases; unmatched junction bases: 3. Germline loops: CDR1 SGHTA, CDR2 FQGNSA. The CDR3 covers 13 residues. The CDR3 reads CASKQGATYEQYF. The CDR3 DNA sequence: TGTGCCAGCAAACAGGGGGCTACCTACGAGCAGTACTTC.